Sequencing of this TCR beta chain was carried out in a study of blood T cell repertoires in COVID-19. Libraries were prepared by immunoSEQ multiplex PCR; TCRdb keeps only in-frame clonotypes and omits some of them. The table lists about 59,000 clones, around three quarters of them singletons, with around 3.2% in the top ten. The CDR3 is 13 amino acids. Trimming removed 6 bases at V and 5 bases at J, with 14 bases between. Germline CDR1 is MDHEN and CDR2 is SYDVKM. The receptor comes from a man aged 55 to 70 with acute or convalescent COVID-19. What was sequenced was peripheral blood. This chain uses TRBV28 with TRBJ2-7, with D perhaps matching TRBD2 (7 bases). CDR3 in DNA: TGTGCCAGCAGGTTACAGGGAGGGGACGAGCAGTACTTC. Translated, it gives CASRLQGGDEQYF.